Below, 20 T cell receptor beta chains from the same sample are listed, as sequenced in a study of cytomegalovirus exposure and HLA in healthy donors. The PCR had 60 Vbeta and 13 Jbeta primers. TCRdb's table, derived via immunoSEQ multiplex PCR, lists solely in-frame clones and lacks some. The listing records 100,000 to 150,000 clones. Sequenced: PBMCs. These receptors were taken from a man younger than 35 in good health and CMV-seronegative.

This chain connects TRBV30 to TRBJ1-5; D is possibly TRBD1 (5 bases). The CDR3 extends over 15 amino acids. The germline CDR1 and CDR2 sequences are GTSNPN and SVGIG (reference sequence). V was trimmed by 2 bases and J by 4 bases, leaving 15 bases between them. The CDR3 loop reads CAWSYPDKPNQPQHF. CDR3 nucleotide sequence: TGTGCCTGGAGTTATCCGGACAAACCGAATCAGCCCCAGCATTTT.

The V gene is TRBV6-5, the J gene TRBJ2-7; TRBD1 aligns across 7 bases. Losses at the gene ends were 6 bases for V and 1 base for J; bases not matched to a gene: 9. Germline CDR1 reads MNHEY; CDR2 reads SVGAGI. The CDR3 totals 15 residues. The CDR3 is CASSLEQGVSYEQYF. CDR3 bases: TGTGCCAGCAGCCTGGAGCAGGGGGTTTCCTACGAGCAGTACTTC.

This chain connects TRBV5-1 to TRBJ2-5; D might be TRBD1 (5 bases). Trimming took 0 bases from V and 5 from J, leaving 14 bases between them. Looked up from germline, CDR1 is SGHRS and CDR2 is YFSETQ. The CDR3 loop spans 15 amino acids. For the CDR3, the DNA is TGCGCCAGCAGCTTGGCCGAACAGAAGGGGGAGACCCAGTACTTC. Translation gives CASSLAEQKGETQYF.

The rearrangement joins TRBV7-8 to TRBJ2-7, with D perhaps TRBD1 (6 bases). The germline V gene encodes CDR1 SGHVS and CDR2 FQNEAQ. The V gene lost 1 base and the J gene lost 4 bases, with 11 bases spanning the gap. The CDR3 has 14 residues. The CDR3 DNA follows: TGTGCCAGCAGCTTAGGGTGGGGGCCATACGAGCAGTACTTC. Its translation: CASSLGWGPYEQYF.

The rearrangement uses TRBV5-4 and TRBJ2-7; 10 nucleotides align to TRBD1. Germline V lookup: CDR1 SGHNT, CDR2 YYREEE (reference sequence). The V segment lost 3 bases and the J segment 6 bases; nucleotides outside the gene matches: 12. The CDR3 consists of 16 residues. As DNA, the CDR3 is TGTGCCAGCAGCTGGAAAACTGGGACAGGGGTTGCCGAGCAGTACTTC. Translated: CASSWKTGTGVAEQYF.

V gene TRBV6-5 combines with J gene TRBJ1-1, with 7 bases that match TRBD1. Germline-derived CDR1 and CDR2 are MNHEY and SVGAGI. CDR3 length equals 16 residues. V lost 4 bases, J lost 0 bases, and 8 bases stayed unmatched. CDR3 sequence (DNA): TGTGCCAGCAGTTCGGCCAGGGGGTACCTGAACACTGAAGCTTTCTTT. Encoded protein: CASSSARGYLNTEAFF.

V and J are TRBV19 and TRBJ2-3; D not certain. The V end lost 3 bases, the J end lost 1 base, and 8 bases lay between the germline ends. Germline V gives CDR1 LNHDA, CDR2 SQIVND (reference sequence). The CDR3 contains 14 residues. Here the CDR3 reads CASSIGPRTDTQYF. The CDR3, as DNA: TGTGCCAGTAGTATTGGGCCACGCACAGATACGCAGTATTTT.

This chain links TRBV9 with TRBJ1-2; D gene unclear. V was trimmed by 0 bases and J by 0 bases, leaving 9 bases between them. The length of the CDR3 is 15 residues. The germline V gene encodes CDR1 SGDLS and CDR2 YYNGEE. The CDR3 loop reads CASSVGRDANYGYTF. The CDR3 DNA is TGTGCCAGCAGCGTAGGGAGAGACGCTAACTATGGCTACACCTTC.

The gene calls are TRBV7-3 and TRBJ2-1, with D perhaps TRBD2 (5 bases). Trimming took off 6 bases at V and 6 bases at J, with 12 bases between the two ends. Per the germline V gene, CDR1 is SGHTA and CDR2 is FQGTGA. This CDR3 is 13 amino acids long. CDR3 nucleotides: TGTGCCAGCAGAAGGACCAGCGGCAATGAGCAGTTCTTC. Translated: CASRRTSGNEQFF.

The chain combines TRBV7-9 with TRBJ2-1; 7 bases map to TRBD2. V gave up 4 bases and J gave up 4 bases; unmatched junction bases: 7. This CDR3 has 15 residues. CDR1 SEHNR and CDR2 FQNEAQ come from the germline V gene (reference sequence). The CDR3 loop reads CASSSLERGYNEQFF. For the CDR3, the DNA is TGTGCCAGCAGCTCCTTGGAGCGGGGTTACAATGAGCAGTTCTTC.

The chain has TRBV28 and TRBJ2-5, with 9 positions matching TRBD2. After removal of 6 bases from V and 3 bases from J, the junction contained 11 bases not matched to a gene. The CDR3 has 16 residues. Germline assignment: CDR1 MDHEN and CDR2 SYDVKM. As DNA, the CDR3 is TGTGCCAGCAGCATGGTGACTAGCGGTTTAAAAGAGACCCAGTACTTC. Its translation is CASSMVTSGLKETQYF.

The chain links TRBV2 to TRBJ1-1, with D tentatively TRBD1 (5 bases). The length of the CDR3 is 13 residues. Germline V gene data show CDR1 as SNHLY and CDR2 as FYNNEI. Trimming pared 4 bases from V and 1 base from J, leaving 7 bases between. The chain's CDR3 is CASSGTQNTEAFF. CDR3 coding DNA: TGTGCCAGCAGTGGGACACAGAACACTGAAGCTTTCTTT.

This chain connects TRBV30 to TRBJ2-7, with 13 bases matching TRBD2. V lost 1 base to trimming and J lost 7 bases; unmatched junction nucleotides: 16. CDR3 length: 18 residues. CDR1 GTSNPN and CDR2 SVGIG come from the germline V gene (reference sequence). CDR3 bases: TGTGCCTGGAGTGCACATTCCGCCGGGACTAGCGGGGATGGGGAGCAGTACTTC. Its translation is CAWSAHSAGTSGDGEQYF.

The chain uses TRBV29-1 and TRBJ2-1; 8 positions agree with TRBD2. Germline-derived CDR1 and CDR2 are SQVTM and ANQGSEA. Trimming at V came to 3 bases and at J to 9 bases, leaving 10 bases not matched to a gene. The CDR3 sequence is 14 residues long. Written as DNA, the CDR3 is TGCAGCGTTGATTTAGCGGGACCTTCGGCTGAGCAGTTCTTC. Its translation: CSVDLAGPSAEQFF.

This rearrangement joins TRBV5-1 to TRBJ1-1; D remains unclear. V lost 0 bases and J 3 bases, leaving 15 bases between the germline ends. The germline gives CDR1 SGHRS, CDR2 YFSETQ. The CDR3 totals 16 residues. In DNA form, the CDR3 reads TGCGCCAGCAGCTTGGCCCTAGGCGGATCGGACACTGAAGCTTTCTTT. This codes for CASSLALGGSDTEAFF.

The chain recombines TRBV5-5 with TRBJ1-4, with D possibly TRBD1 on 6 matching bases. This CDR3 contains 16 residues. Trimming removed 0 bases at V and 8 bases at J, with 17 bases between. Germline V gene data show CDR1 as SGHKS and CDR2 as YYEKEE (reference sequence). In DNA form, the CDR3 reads TGTGCCAGCAGCTTGGGCAGGGGCGAGGTCCGAGAAAAACTGTTTTTT. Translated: CASSLGRGEVREKLFF.

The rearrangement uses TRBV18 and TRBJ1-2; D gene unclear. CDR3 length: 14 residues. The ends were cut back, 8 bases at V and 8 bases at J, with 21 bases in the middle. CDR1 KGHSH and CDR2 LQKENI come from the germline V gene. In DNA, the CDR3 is TGTGCCAGCGCCCGAAAGGCAGGTGGAAAGGGCTACACCTTC. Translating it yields CASARKAGGKGYTF.

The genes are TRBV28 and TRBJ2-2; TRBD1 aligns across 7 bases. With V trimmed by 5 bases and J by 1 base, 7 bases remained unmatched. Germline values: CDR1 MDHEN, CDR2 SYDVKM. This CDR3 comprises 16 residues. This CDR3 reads CASSPPTGMNTGELFF. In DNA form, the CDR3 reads TGTGCCAGCAGTCCCCCGACAGGGATGAACACCGGGGAGCTGTTTTTT.

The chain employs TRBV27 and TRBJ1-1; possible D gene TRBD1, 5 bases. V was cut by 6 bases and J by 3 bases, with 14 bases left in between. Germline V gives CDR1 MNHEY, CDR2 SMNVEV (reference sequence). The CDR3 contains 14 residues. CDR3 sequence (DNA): TGTGCCAGCAGCTGGGGAGGGGATGACACTGAAGCTTTCTTT. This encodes CASSWGGDDTEAFF.

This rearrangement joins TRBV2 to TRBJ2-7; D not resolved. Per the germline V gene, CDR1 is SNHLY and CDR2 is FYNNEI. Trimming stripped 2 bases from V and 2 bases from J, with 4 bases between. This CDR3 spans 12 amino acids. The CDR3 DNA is TGTGCCAGCAGTGAAACACCCTACGAGCAGTACTTC. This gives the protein CASSETPYEQYF. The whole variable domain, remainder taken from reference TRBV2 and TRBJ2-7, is EPEVTQTPSHQVTQMGQEVILRCVPISNHLYFYWYRQILGQKVEFLVSFYNNEISEKSEIFDDQFSVERPDGSNFTLKIRSTKLEDSAMYFCASSETPYEQYFGPGTRLTVT.